These 9 T cell receptor beta chains share one sample of origin, sequenced in a study of PD-1 blockade in mismatch repair-deficient tumors. Here immunoSEQ multiplex PCR was the method, and the copy in TCRdb shows in-frame clones only, minus some. The sample has some 10,000 clones, about nine tenths seen once. This sample's time point: approximately 10-day in vitro stimulation with candidate neoantigen peptide 3. Their recognized antigens are unknown. This specimen consisted of cells cultured in vitro, obtained from a patient treated with pembrolizumab. All receptors come from an adult with mismatch repair-deficient cancer.

The V call is TRBV19, the J call TRBJ2-7, with 9 bases fitting TRBD2. The germline CDR1 and CDR2 sequences are LNHDA and SQIVND (reference sequence). V was pared by 6 bases and J by 3 bases, with 3 bases of the junction left unmatched. This CDR3 comprises 13 residues. The CDR3 spells CASRLAGGYEQYF. For the CDR3, the DNA is TGTGCCAGTAGACTAGCGGGCGGCTACGAGCAGTACTTC.

J is TRBJ2-5 and V is TRBV2, with D unresolved. The CDR3 sequence is 13 residues long. V lost 6 bases, J lost 4 bases, and 12 bases lay in between. Germline V gives CDR1 SNHLY, CDR2 FYNNEI. In nucleotides, the CDR3 is TGTGCCAGCAGGAGAGGCTTCTTAGAGACCCAGTACTTC. Its translation: CASRRGFLETQYF.

The J gene is TRBJ1-1, the V gene TRBV9; D unclear. Germline V gives CDR1 SGDLS, CDR2 YYNGEE. Trimming took off 0 bases at V and 0 bases at J, with 3 bases between the two ends. The CDR3 runs to 13 residues. The DNA for the CDR3 is TGTGCCAGCAGCGTAGTTGTGAACACTGAAGCTTTCTTT. Its translation: CASSVVVNTEAFF.

The rearrangement joins TRBV18 to TRBJ2-6, with D hard to call. Trimming left V 3 bases short and J 2 bases short, with 5 bases between. Germline-derived CDR1 and CDR2 are KGHSH and LQKENI. The CDR3 is 14 residues long. In DNA, the CDR3 is TGTGCCAGCTCACCCTACACTGGGGCCAACGTCCTGACTTTC. It translates to CASSPYTGANVLTF. Using reference TRBV18 and TRBJ2-6 for the parts outside the CDR3, the full variable domain is NAGVMQNPRHLVRRRGQEARLRCSPMKGHSHVYWYRQLPEEGLKFMVYLQKENIIDESGMPKERFSAEFPKEGPSILRIQQVVRGDSAAYFCASSPYTGANVLTFGAGSRLTVL.

The CDR3 here is CASTLEQGPMSPNTGELFF. CDR3 nucleotide sequence: TGTGCCAGCACCCTCGAACAGGGCCCTATGTCCCCGAACACCGGGGAGCTGTTTTTT. The chain joins TRBV7-6 to TRBJ2-2, with D perhaps TRBD1 (6 bases). The CDR3 is 19 amino acids. Trimming took 7 bases from V and 0 from J, leaving 24 bases between them. Germline-derived CDR1 and CDR2 are SGHVS and FNYEAQ.

J is TRBJ2-6 and V is TRBV2, with TRBD1 matching 8 bases. Trimming at V came to 1 base and at J to 0 bases, leaving 11 bases not matched to a gene. The CDR3 consists of 20 residues. The germline V gene encodes CDR1 SNHLY and CDR2 FYNNEI. CDR3 region: CASSEVGTGGRLSGANVLTF. The CDR3 DNA sequence: TGTGCCAGCAGTGAAGTCGGGACAGGTGGCCGACTCTCTGGGGCCAACGTCCTGACTTTC.

The genes are TRBV30 and TRBJ1-2, with D perhaps TRBD1 (6 bases). V lost 0 bases and J lost 8, with 10 bases in between. The germline CDR1 and CDR2 sequences are GTSNPN and SVGIG (reference sequence). This CDR3 is 12 amino acids long. The CDR3 protein is CAWSVGGRGYTF. DNA of the CDR3: TGTGCCTGGAGTGTAGGGGGGCGAGGCTACACCTTC.

J is TRBJ2-5 and V is TRBV5-6; D is tentatively TRBD1 or TRBD2 (5 bases each). Germline V CDR1 and CDR2: SGHDT, YYEEEE. The CDR3 covers 12 residues. V dropped 0 bases and J dropped 11 bases, with 11 bases sitting between them. CDR3 nucleotide sequence: TGTGCCAGCAGCTTGGGGTTGGGGGTACAGTACTTC. It is translated as CASSLGLGVQYF.

The gene calls are TRBV10-3 and TRBJ1-1, with unresolved D. V lost 1 base to trimming and J lost 7 bases, with 16 bases between them. Looked up from germline, CDR1 is ENHRY and CDR2 is SYGVKD. This CDR3 comprises 15 residues. The CDR3 protein is CAISELDGDTYEAFF. The CDR3 nucleotides read TGTGCCATCAGTGAGTTGGACGGCGATACGTATGAAGCTTTCTTT.